This T cell receptor beta chain was observed in a study of blood T cell repertoires in COVID-19. Study-level background: Specimens from acute and convalescent COVID-19 originated in the United States, Italy and Spain. In each case, the material was cDNA or gDNA derived from T cells, B-cell-depleted T cells, or PBMCs.

Trimming stripped 2 bases from V and 4 bases from J, with 17 bases between. The CDR3 runs 16 residues. CDR1 MGHRA and CDR2 YSYEKL come from the germline V gene. In the original analysis: Researchers report that nucleated cell counts were estimated from reference gene primer amplification. TCRdb's copy holds only in-frame clones and misses some; the assay was immunoSEQ multiplex PCR. V and J calls and clone size are given by that table; D and trimming were obtained from the DNA. Of around 200,000 clones in the sample, 84% were seen once. The clonotype was recovered from a human donor in a cohort sampled during active COVID-19. Sequenced input: peripheral blood. The chain links TRBV4-1 to TRBJ1-2; weak D call: TRBD1 (5 bases). CDR3 residues: CASSQFRARESYGYTF. CDR3 in DNA: TGCGCCAGCAGCCAATTCCGGGCCAGGGAATCCTATGGCTACACCTTC.